Listed here is a single TCR beta chain. These data come from a study of blood T cell repertoires in COVID-19. In the study overall: The cDNA or gDNA used as material had been derived from T cells, B-cell-depleted T cells, or PBMCs.

In the source study's methods: How many nucleated cells were present was estimated from reference gene primer amplification. Clones were sequenced by immunoSEQ multiplex PCR, and TCRdb holds only the in-frame ones, with some missing. D and trimming were read from the DNA, whereas the V and J calls and clone size are those reported in that table. This table holds about 12,000 clones, approximately 80% found once. Trimming pared 6 bases from V and 3 bases from J, leaving 20 bases between. The CDR3 is 16 residues long. Sequenced: peripheral blood. The chain combines TRBV6-7 with TRBJ2-5, with D possibly TRBD2 on 6 matching bases. TRBV6-7 is marked as an open reading frame, function uncertain. The TCR originated in a human donor in a cohort sampled during active COVID-19. CDR3 residues: CASRLPYRDFEETQYF. The CDR3 bases are TGTGCCAGCAGGTTACCCTATAGGGACTTCGAAGAGACCCAGTACTTC.